This T cell receptor beta chain was sequenced in a study of OX40 agonist ivuxolimab in advanced cancers. Profiled with immunoSEQ multiplex PCR; TCRdb holds only in-frame clones, not every one. The sample lists about 75,000 clones; about nine tenths were seen once. A remark on this clone: Antigen unknown.

Exclusion applied to patients with autoimmune disease history or systemic immunosuppression. Germline assignment: CDR1 LNHDA and CDR2 SQIVND (reference sequence). This CDR3 spans 14 amino acids. V trimming: 3 bases; J trimming: 2 bases; junction bases outside the gene matches: 2. Study outcomes and limitations: Mean expanded clone counts were higher in CD8+ than CD4+ T cells.

This specimen consisted of CD4+ or CD8+ T cells sorted from blood, obtained in a trial of the OX40 agonist ivuxolimab. This clonotype was obtained from an adult with an advanced solid tumor such as melanoma, head and neck, liver or kidney cancer. The chain has TRBV19 and TRBJ2-5; 8 bases align to TRBD2. The CDR3 DNA sequence: TGTGCCAGTAGTATTTCGGGGGGGCAAGAGACCCAGTACTTC. Its protein is CASSISGGQETQYF.